This T cell receptor (beta chain) was documented in a study of CD4 T cells in relation to SARS-CoV-2 and coronaviruses (dated by TCRdb to about 2021). Turning to the overall study: Patient-derived lymphoblastoid cell lines were used to map the HLA restriction of shared crossreactive spike epitopes. Memory CD4+ T cell crossreactivity between SARS-CoV-2 and common cold coronavirus spike proteins was assessed at the TCR clonotype level in the study. Samples from three pre-COVID donors and the naive versus memory experiments were sequenced with the Adaptive Biotechnologies TCR-sequencing kit; other data were Illumina-based. A different TCR-beta assay, based on Illumina, was used to sequence expansion assays from other donors in the study.

CD4+ T cells from unexposed donors were collected before the COVID-19 pandemic (2011-2018). To separate naive from memory CD4+ T cells, cryopreserved PBMCs first underwent CD4 enrichment and then EasySep naive CD4+ T cell enrichment. Leukapheresis product for the unexposed donors was bought commercially. Ficoll-Paque PLUS gradient centrifugation was used to isolate PBMCs from either whole blood or leukapheresis product. The PBMCs went either fresh into the expansion assay or into cryopreservation at -140 degrees C. The QIAamp Micro DNA Kit was used to extract genomic DNA from the CD4+ T cells. Broad study findings and their caveats: Crossreactivity analysis centred on spike protein, so crossreactivity against other viral proteins was not assessed. Because no donor provided both pre-pandemic and post-infection samples, tracing the source of pre-existing responses was limited. Memory CD4+ clonotypes crossrecognizing SARS-CoV-2 and at least one common cold coronavirus spike were found in 55% to 75% of donors. Sequencing of naive versus memory cells indicated that the assay detects memory recall responses, not primary responses primed during culture. Significantly weaker SARS-CoV-2-driven expansion was shown by crossreactive clones than by monoreactive clones, consistent with antigenic imprinting. The study was constrained by small numbers of patients and of tested TCRs.

CDR1 and CDR2, per the germline V gene (reference sequence), are MNHEY and SMNVEV. V is shortened by 3 bases, J by 2 bases, and the region joining them spans 8 bases. CDR3 length: 14 amino acids, cysteine to phenylalanine. Left in the record is the CDR3 DNA by itself, 42 bases read in frame from the first base. A word on this clone: This clone's antigen is unknown. It has no much larger one-base neighbor in the sample; base qualities were not kept.

Deep-resolution immunoSEQ TCR-beta sequencing was performed on DNA from uncultured naive and memory CD4+ T cells. The study's own analysis went as follows. Preprocessing removed nonproductive sequences and CDR3s not starting with C, not ending with F or W, or shorter than 7 amino acids. Cultured and uncultured naive and memory CD4+ repertoires were searched for CDR3s previously identified as spike- and CEF-reactive. After three terminal residues were trimmed from each end, CDR3 homology was quantified as pairwise Levenshtein distance using the stringdist R package. Drawn from immuneACCESS, this table holds only the in-frame rearrangements with V and J called that TCRdb kept. Clones are partly lost; checked studies trace under half to an unresolved V gene and leave the rest unexplained. Clonal size and the V and J genes are those of that table, whereas D and trimming came from the DNA. Here the sample has about 65,000 clones; around 87% occur a single time. Of the sample, over 1.5% is held by the ten largest clones.

Sequencing was carried out using memory CD4+ T cells from PBMCs. This sample's cell subset or site label indicates: memory (non-naive) CD4+ T cells. The chain is made from TRBV27 and TRBJ1-5; TRBD1 might be the D gene, on 5 matching bases. This sequence originates from a human donor in good health. The CDR3 protein: CASSFRGGNQPQHF. The DNA reads TGTGCCAGCAGTTTTAGAGGGGGCAATCAGCCCCAGCATTTT.